The present entry profiles one TCR beta chain with its context. These data originate in a study of response to subunit inactivated influenza vaccine. Losses at the gene ends were 8 bases for V and 4 bases for J; bases not matched to a gene: 7. Per germline, CDR1 MNHEY and CDR2 SVGEGT. This CDR3 is built from 14 residues. TCRdb re-called the RT-PCR reads through MiXCR, storing one row per CDR3 protein. The data contain fewer than 650,000 distinct CDR3 sequences, roughly 13% of them seen just once; the ten biggest clones take up under 15%. The TCR sequence derives from a man over 45 who received an inactivated influenza vaccine. The specimen was PBMCs from blood, collected roughly 47 days after vaccination. The chain carries TRBV6-2 or TRBV6-3 and TRBJ2-1; TRBD2 aligns across 8 bases. In DNA, the CDR3 is TGTGCCAGCGCGGCGGGGGGTTCTTACAATGAGCAGTTCTTC. Translation gives CASAAGGSYNEQFF.